This T cell receptor (beta chain) was observed in a study of Ad26.COV2.S vaccination and SARS-CoV-2 variants. The overall study: The vaccine Ad26.COV2.S was put into the muscle once, or twice with 56 days between.

Overall study results and limits: Analyses of TCR breadth and depth may have underestimated total T cell responses.

TCRdb's table, derived via immunoSEQ multiplex PCR, lists solely in-frame clones and lacks some. The sample has 350,000 to 450,000 clones, roughly 85% seen once. In the case of this clone: What it binds is unknown.

Treatment here: roughly 19 received Ad26.COV2.S at low or high dose, single or two shots; about 5 received placebo; per-sample allocation not given. It was on day 63 after the first vaccine or placebo injection that samples were taken. As its vector, the vaccine had Ad26, which expressed Wuhan-strain SARS-CoV-2 spike. The germline V and J ends were trimmed by 3 bases and 1 base, with 6 bases remaining between them. This CDR3 is 13 amino acids long. Per the germline V gene, CDR1 is MNHEY and CDR2 is SVGEGT. This clonotype originated in a person between 18 and 65 years old who received the Ad26.COV2.S COVID-19 vaccine or a placebo. The source material was peripheral blood, sampled in a trial of Ad26.COV2.S vaccine versus placebo. V and J are TRBV6-2 or TRBV6-3 and TRBJ1-2; D remains ambiguous. The CDR3 loop is CASSYQVNYGYTF. The DNA for the CDR3 is TGTGCCAGCAGTTATCAGGTTAACTATGGCTACACCTTC.